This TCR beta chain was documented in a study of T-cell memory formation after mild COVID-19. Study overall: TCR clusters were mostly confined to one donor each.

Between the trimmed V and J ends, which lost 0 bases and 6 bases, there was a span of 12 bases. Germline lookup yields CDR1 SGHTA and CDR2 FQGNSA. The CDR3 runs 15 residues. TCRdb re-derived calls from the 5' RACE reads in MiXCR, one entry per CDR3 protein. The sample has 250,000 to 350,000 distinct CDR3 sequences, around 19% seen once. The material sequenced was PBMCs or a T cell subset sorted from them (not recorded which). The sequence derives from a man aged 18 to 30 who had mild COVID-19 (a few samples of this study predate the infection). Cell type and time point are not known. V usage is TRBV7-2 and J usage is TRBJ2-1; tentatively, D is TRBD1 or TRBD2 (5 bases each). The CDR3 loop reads CASSLAGVVGNEQFF. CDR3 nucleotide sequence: TGTGCCAGCAGCTTAGCGGGGGTGGTGGGCAATGAGCAGTTCTTC.